This T cell receptor beta chain derives from a study of blood T cell repertoires in COVID-19. Turning to the study itself: COVID-19 samples collected from the United States, Italy and Spain covered acute and convalescent phases. Sources were T cells, B-cell-depleted T cells, or PBMCs; the material itself was cDNA or gDNA.

Per the authors' pipeline: Amplification from reference gene primers served as the basis for estimated nucleated cell counts. TCRdb's table, derived via immunoSEQ multiplex PCR, lists solely in-frame clones and lacks some. V and J calls and clone size are copied from that table; D and trimming were computed from the DNA. The table has some 150,000 clones, 84% seen once; the top ten hold around 35%. This clone turned up a few times. The V gene's germline CDR1 is MDHEN and CDR2 SYDVKM. CDR3 length: 12 residues. V lost 8 bases to trimming and J lost 8 bases, with 15 bases between them. This TCR was sampled from a human donor in a cohort sampled during active COVID-19. Sequencing was carried out using peripheral blood. The chain has TRBV28 and TRBJ1-2; tentative D call: TRBD1 (6 bases). The chain's CDR3 is CASGSSRGGYTF. CDR3 in DNA: TGTGCCAGCGGATCATCCAGGGGCGGCTACACCTTC.